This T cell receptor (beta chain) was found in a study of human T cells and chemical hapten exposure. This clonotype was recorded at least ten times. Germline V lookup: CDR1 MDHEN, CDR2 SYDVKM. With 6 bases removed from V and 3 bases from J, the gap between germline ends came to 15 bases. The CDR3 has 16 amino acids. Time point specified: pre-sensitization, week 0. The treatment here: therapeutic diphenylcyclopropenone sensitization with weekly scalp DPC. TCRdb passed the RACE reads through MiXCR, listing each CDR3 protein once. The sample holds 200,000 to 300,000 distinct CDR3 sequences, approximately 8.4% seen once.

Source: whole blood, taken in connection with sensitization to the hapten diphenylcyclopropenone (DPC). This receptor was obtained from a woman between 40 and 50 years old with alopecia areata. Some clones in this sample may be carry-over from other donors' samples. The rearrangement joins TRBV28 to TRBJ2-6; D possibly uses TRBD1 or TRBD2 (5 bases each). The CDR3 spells CASSQVGGNGANVLTF. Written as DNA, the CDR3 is TGTGCCAGCAGCCAAGTTGGGGGTAATGGGGCCAACGTCCTGACTTTC.